These 31 T cell receptor beta chains came from one sample sequenced in a study of beta chain features in type 1 diabetes. Expressed TCRB transcripts got sequenced, as all isolated RNA was reverse transcribed. TCRdb's copy holds only in-frame clones and misses some; the assay was immunoSEQ multiplex PCR. Among over 350,000 clones listed, more than 13% were seen once. Sequenced sample: naive CD4+ T cells from blood. The source of these receptors is a woman in her late teens or twenties in good health.

The V call is TRBV4-3, the J call TRBJ2-6; 13 bases fit TRBD2. This CDR3 contains 22 residues. Germline V gene sequence: CDR1 LGHNA, CDR2 YSLEER. V shed 1 base and J 1 base; nucleotides not matched to a gene: 13. CDR3 DNA: TGCGCCAGCAGCCAAGTAGTCGGGACTAGCGGGATGGGTGGATCTGGGGCCAACGTCCTGACTTTC. Protein: CASSQVVGTSGMGGSGANVLTF.

This clone came up a few times. V gene TRBV6-6 combines with J gene TRBJ2-2; TRBD2 aligns across 9 bases. The ends lost 7 bases at V and 2 bases at J; junction bases unmatched: 8. CDR1 and CDR2 (germline): MNHNY, SVGAGI (reference sequence). This CDR3 has 16 amino acids. The CDR3 sequence: CASNKLAGRNTGELFF. In nucleotides, the CDR3 is TGTGCCAGCAACAAACTAGCGGGCCGTAACACCGGGGAGCTGTTTTTT.

The J gene is TRBJ2-7, the V gene TRBV6-5; the D is unclear. V lost 0 bases and J lost 5, with 11 bases in between. The CDR3 extends over 14 amino acids. CDR1 and CDR2 from the germline V gene are MNHEY and SVGAGI. The CDR3 region has the DNA TGTGCCAGCAGTTACTCAGCCTCTCCCCACGAGCAGTACTTC. Protein product: CASSYSASPHEQYF.

The sample holds a few counts of this clone. The V call is TRBV18, the J call TRBJ2-7, with TRBD1 identical over 10 bases. Germline CDR1 and CDR2: KGHSH and LQKENI. The CDR3 spans 14 residues. V dropped 5 bases and J dropped 3; count of bases not matched to a gene: 4. The CDR3 sequence is CASSTGTGDYEQYF. The CDR3, as DNA: TGTGCCAGCTCAACCGGGACAGGGGACTACGAGCAGTACTTC.

The chain joins TRBV27 to TRBJ1-2; maybe TRBD1 (6 bases). CDR1 and CDR2 (germline): MNHEY, SMNVEV (reference sequence). The CDR3 covers 14 residues. The V end lost 6 bases, the J end lost 2 bases, and 13 bases lay between the germline ends. The DNA of the CDR3 is TGTGCCAGCAGACCACAGGGACGCAACTATGGCTACACCTTC. It encodes CASRPQGRNYGYTF.

This clone occurred a few times. This chain links TRBV15 with TRBJ2-1; 8 bases match TRBD1. Germline loops: CDR1 LNHNV, CDR2 YYDKDF (reference sequence). This CDR3 has 16 amino acids. After removal of 0 bases from V and 9 bases from J, the junction contained 10 bases not matched to a gene. The CDR3 DNA reads TGTGCCACCAGCAGAGATAGCAGGACAGGGTGGGGTGAGCAGTTCTTC. Protein product: CATSRDSRTGWGEQFF.

The chain links TRBV28 to TRBJ1-1, with D uncertain. The CDR3 is made up of 14 amino acids. The germline gives CDR1 MDHEN, CDR2 SYDVKM. Trimming pared 3 bases from V and 0 bases from J, leaving 8 bases between. The CDR3 coding sequence is TGTGCCAGCAGTTTGATAGCTTTGAACACTGAAGCTTTCTTT. Amino acid sequence: CASSLIALNTEAFF.

This clone turned up a few times. This chain connects TRBV9 to TRBJ2-6; D perhaps matches TRBD2 (5 bases). Germline-derived CDR1 and CDR2 are SGDLS and YYNGEE. The CDR3 extends over 19 amino acids. V dropped 0 bases and J dropped 0 bases, with 16 bases sitting between them. CDR3 amino acids: CASSVAPSAAGSGANVLTF. The CDR3 bases are TGTGCCAGCAGCGTAGCCCCCTCCGCGGCGGGCTCTGGGGCCAACGTCCTGACTTTC.

The rearrangement joins TRBV5-4 to TRBJ1-1; no clear D gene. The CDR3 is made up of 12 amino acids. Germline V gene lookup returns CDR1 SGHNT and CDR2 YYREEE (reference sequence). The germline V and J ends were trimmed by 9 bases and 2 bases, with 11 bases remaining between them. In DNA, the CDR3 is TGTGCCACCGGGAAGGGCAACACTGAAGCTTTCTTT. This sequence encodes CATGKGNTEAFF.

The V and J genes are TRBV28 and TRBJ2-7; 14 bases are a match to TRBD2. CDR1 and CDR2 (germline): MDHEN, SYDVKM. The CDR3 spans 14 residues. Losses at the gene ends were 6 bases for V and 12 bases for J; bases not matched to a gene: 10. Here the CDR3 reads CASRLPGTSGSWYF. CDR3 DNA: TGTGCCAGCAGACTACCCGGGACTAGCGGGAGTTGGTACTTC.

The CDR3 region is CASSFQMNTEAFF. The CDR3 DNA follows: TGTGCCAGCAGCTTCCAGATGAACACTGAAGCTTTCTTT. The rearrangement links TRBV7-9 to TRBJ1-1, with D hard to call. V was shortened by 3 bases and J by 0 bases, with 5 bases between the two germline ends. The CDR3 extends over 13 amino acids. CDR1 is SEHNR, CDR2 FQNEAQ, per germline (reference sequence).

The rearrangement uses TRBV7-9 and TRBJ2-7, with TRBD2 matching 10 bases. Unmatched junction bases numbered 4, after V lost 5 bases and J lost 0 bases. The CDR3 is 15 amino acids. Germline V lookup: CDR1 SEHNR, CDR2 FQNEAQ (reference sequence). Here the CDR3 DNA reads TGTGCCAGCAGCCAAGGACTAGCGGACTCCTACGAGCAGTACTTC. It codes for CASSQGLADSYEQYF.

There are a few counts of this clone. The rearrangement links TRBV6-5 to TRBJ2-3, with 9 bases matching TRBD1. The CDR3 length is 14 residues. Germline CDR1 reads MNHEY; CDR2 reads SVGAGI. V shed 6 bases, J shed 2 bases, and the junction held 3 bases outside the gene matches. The DNA of the CDR3 is TGTGCCAGCAGGCGACAGGGGGTCACAGATACGCAGTATTTT. It codes for CASRRQGVTDTQYF.

The chain has TRBV28 and TRBJ1-5; TRBD1 matches at 9 bases. Germline assignment: CDR1 MDHEN and CDR2 SYDVKM. The CDR3 covers 14 residues. Trimming removed 5 bases from V and 7 bases from J; junction bases left unmatched: 6. For the CDR3, the DNA is TGTGCCAGCAGTCTAGGGACAGGGACCCAGCCCCAGCATTTT. It is translated as CASSLGTGTQPQHF.

This clone was counted a few times. V gene TRBV7-2 combines with J gene TRBJ2-7, with a weak D call TRBD2 (5 bases). Germline V gene sequence: CDR1 SGHTA, CDR2 FQGNSA. Trimming removed 5 bases from V and 4 bases from J, with 15 bases in between. The length of the CDR3 is 14 residues. The CDR3 DNA reads as TGTGCCAGCAGCGGTAGTGGCGGGCAGTACGAGCAGTACTTC. Its protein is CASSGSGGQYEQYF.

This chain uses TRBV15 with TRBJ1-3; 7 bases are shared with TRBD1. With V trimmed by 1 base and J by 0 bases, 3 bases remained unmatched. The CDR3 length is 16 residues. Germline CDR1 and CDR2: LNHNV and YYDKDF (reference sequence). The CDR3 reads CATSRAGQFSGNTIYF. The CDR3 DNA sequence: TGTGCCACCAGCAGAGCGGGACAGTTCTCTGGAAACACCATATATTTT.

This clone appeared a few times. The chain uses TRBV30 and TRBJ2-7; TRBD2 matches at 9 bases. Germline values: CDR1 GTSNPN, CDR2 SVGIG (reference sequence). After removal of 7 bases from V and 4 bases from J, the junction contained 11 bases not matched to a gene. The CDR3 consists of 14 residues. The CDR3 sequence is CALDGSSGMYEQYF. The CDR3 DNA reads as TGTGCCTTGGATGGGTCTAGCGGGATGTACGAGCAGTACTTC.

The sample holds a few counts of this clone. The chain carries TRBV4-2 and TRBJ2-1, with D possibly being TRBD2 (6 bases). The CDR3 is made up of 18 amino acids. Trimming cost V 1 base and J 3 bases, with 19 bases left between them. Germline lookup yields CDR1 LGHNA and CDR2 YNFKEQ. The CDR3, as DNA: TGTGCCAGCAGCCAAGCCCACTCGAGGGGAGCGGGCTACAATGAGCAGTTCTTC. Translating gives CASSQAHSRGAGYNEQFF.

The rearrangement uses TRBV13 and TRBJ2-7, with D possibly being TRBD2 (5 bases). Per germline, CDR1 PRHDT and CDR2 FYEKMQ (reference sequence). V was pared by 0 bases and J by 9 bases, with 12 bases between. This CDR3 has 13 amino acids. The CDR3 loop reads CASSLGLLRGQYF. The DNA for the CDR3 is TGTGCCAGCAGCTTAGGGTTATTACGGGGGCAGTACTTC. Looking up the rest from reference TRBV13 and TRBJ2-7 gives the full variable domain: AAGVIQSPRHLIKEKRETATLKCYPIPRHDTVYWYQQGPGQDPQFLISFYEKMQSDKGSIPDRFSAQQFSDYHSELNMSSLELGDSALYFCASSLGLLRGQYFGPGTRLTVT.

This clone was detected a few times. The V and J genes are TRBV2 and TRBJ2-3, with D hard to call. The CDR3 runs 14 residues. Per germline, CDR1 SNHLY and CDR2 FYNNEI. The V end lost 0 bases, the J end lost 4 bases, and 8 bases lay between the germline ends. The CDR3 coding sequence is TGTGCCAGCAGTGAAGCGTACCAGTCAGATACGCAGTATTTT. Translating gives CASSEAYQSDTQYF.

CDR3 nucleotides: TGTGCCAGCAAGTTAACGGATCAGCCCCAGCATTTT. This codes for CASKLTDQPQHF. This chain connects TRBV2 to TRBJ1-5; D gene uncertain. V was trimmed by 7 bases and J by 5 bases, leaving 9 bases between them. Germline CDR1 is SNHLY and CDR2 is FYNNEI. The CDR3 has 12 residues. The whole variable domain, remainder taken from reference TRBV2 and TRBJ1-5, is EPEVTQTPSHQVTQMGQEVILRCVPISNHLYFYWYRQILGQKVEFLVSFYNNEISEKSEIFDDQFSVERPDGSNFTLKIRSTKLEDSAMYFCASKLTDQPQHFGDGTRLSIL.

V usage is TRBV30 and J usage is TRBJ2-7, with a possible D match to TRBD1 (5 bases). The CDR3 totals 12 residues. Per germline, CDR1 GTSNPN and CDR2 SVGIG (reference sequence). Trimming took off 4 bases at V and 7 bases at J, with 14 bases between the two ends. CDR3 region: CAWTRQGWEQYF. CDR3 DNA sequence: TGTGCCTGGACCCGGCAGGGTTGGGAGCAGTACTTC.

This sequence joins TRBV30 and TRBJ1-4, with a possible D match to TRBD1 (5 bases). Germline-derived CDR1 and CDR2 are GTSNPN and SVGIG (reference sequence). CDR3 length: 13 residues. Trimming shortened V by 2 bases and J by 13 bases, and 17 bases separated the two germline ends. The chain's CDR3 is CAWSPQALGGLFF. The CDR3 DNA is TGTGCCTGGAGTCCACAGGCACTCGGGGGACTGTTTTTT. The full variable domain, in which reference TRBV30 and TRBJ1-4 provide the parts outside the CDR3, is SQTIHQWPATLVQPVGSPLSLECTVEGTSNPNLYWYRQAAGRGLQLLFYSVGIGQISSEVPQNLSASRPQDRQFILSSKKLLLSDSGFYLCAWSPQALGGLFFGSGTQLSVL.

A few counts support this clone. Within the sample, other DNA sequences also encode this same CDR3. V usage is TRBV30 and J usage is TRBJ1-2; 9 positions match TRBD1. Germline-derived CDR1 and CDR2 are GTSNPN and SVGIG (reference sequence). The V and J ends lost 0 bases and 2 bases, in that order; junction bases with no gene match: 1. The CDR3 is made up of 14 amino acids. The CDR3 DNA reads TGTGCCTGGAGTGTGGGGACAGGGAACTATGGCTACACCTTC. Translating it yields CAWSVGTGNYGYTF.

The chain recombines TRBV7-2 with TRBJ2-1, with unresolved D. With 3 bases removed from V and 8 bases from J, the gap between germline ends came to 5 bases. Per germline, CDR1 SGHTA and CDR2 FQGNSA. This CDR3 has 11 residues. CDR3 DNA sequence: TGTGCCAGCAGCTTTCGGGATGAGCAGTTCTTC. Residues: CASSFRDEQFF. Together with reference TRBV7-2 and TRBJ2-1, the CDR3 gives the full variable domain: GAGVSQSPSNKVTEKGKDVELRCDPISGHTALYWYRQSLGQGLEFLIYFQGNSAPDKSGLPSDRFSAERTGGSVSTLTIQRTQQEDSAVYLCASSFRDEQFFGPGTRLTVL.

V usage is TRBV6-5 and J usage is TRBJ2-1; 9 bases fit TRBD2. The CDR3 sequence is 13 residues long. Looked up from germline, CDR1 is MNHEY and CDR2 is SVGAGI. With V trimmed by 7 bases and J by 7 bases, 5 bases remained unmatched. For the CDR3, the DNA is TGTGCCAGCACGTGGCTAGCGGGGAATGAGCAGTTCTTC. This sequence encodes CASTWLAGNEQFF.

The V and J genes are TRBV29-1 and TRBJ2-1; D possibly corresponds to TRBD2 (5 bases). This CDR3 spans 14 amino acids. V lost 3 bases to trimming and J lost 4 bases, with 13 bases between them. CDR1 is SQVTM and CDR2 is ANQGSEA in the germline V gene. DNA for the CDR3: TGCAGCGTTGATTTCCGGGAATTTTACAATGAGCAGTTCTTC. It translates to CSVDFREFYNEQFF.

The chain recombines TRBV30 with TRBJ2-7, with 9 bases that match TRBD1. V lost 4 bases to trimming and J lost 5 bases; unmatched junction nucleotides: 3. Germline-derived CDR1 and CDR2 are GTSNPN and SVGIG (reference sequence). CDR3 length: 12 residues. The CDR3 spells CAWKQGAHEQYF. CDR3 DNA sequence: TGTGCCTGGAAACAGGGGGCGCACGAGCAGTACTTC.

This clone was seen a handful of times. The chain couples TRBV7-2 to TRBJ1-5, with a possible D match to TRBD1 (6 bases). The V and J ends lost 5 bases and 2 bases respectively, with 13 bases between them. CDR1 and CDR2 (germline): SGHTA, FQGNSA. The CDR3 consists of 15 residues. This chain's CDR3 is CASSPTGIGNQPQHF. The CDR3 DNA sequence: TGTGCCAGCAGCCCTACAGGGATAGGCAATCAGCCCCAGCATTTT.

This clone occurred a few times. The chain uses TRBV19 and TRBJ2-1; 10 bases agree with TRBD2. J lost 7 bases, V lost 10 bases, and 13 bases had no gene match. This CDR3 has 15 residues. Germline values: CDR1 LNHDA, CDR2 SQIVND (reference sequence). CDR3 DNA: TGTGCCACCGCAACGCTAGCGGGAGCTGGGAATGAGCAGTTCTTC. Its translation: CATATLAGAGNEQFF. The entire variable domain, with the rest obtained from reference TRBV19 and TRBJ2-1, is as follows: DGGITQSPKYLFRKEGQNVTLSCEQNLNHDAMYWYRQDPGQGLRLIYYSQIVNDFQKGDIAEGYSVSREKKESFPLTVTSAQKNPTAFYLCATATLAGAGNEQFFGPGTRLTVL.

The genes are TRBV5-4 and TRBJ2-2; D not resolved. This CDR3 has 15 amino acids. Per the germline V gene, CDR1 is SGHNT and CDR2 is YYREEE (reference sequence). The V and J ends lost 4 bases and 0 bases respectively, with 10 bases between them. CDR3 coding DNA: TGTGCCAGCAGCCTGCCCAGATCGAACACCGGGGAGCTGTTTTTT. Its translation: CASSLPRSNTGELFF.